This T cell receptor beta chain was obtained from a study of OX40 agonist ivuxolimab in advanced cancers. Worth noting for this clone: Its specificity is unknown.

The assay was immunoSEQ multiplex PCR, and TCRdb's table has in-frame clones only and misses some. The sample has roughly 32,000 clones; approximately 91% are singletons. Germline V CDR1 and CDR2: SGHNT, YYREEE (reference sequence). V lost 4 bases and J lost 2, with 19 bases in between. This CDR3 spans 16 amino acids. Notes on the study in general: CD8+ T cells showed, on average, more clonal expansion than CD4+ cells.

This specimen was CD4+ or CD8+ T cells sorted from blood, taken in a trial of the OX40 agonist ivuxolimab. The chain recombines TRBV5-4 with TRBJ2-7, with D unresolved. The source is an adult with an advanced solid tumor such as melanoma, head and neck, liver or kidney cancer. The CDR3 DNA follows: TGTGCCAGCAGCCCGTATACAGACGACCTAACCTACGAGCAGTACTTC. Translation: CASSPYTDDLTYEQYF.